The clone carrying this T cell receptor beta chain was found many times. No antigen is known for it. The read terminates 3 residues ahead of where the CDR3 ends, so the germline J gene completes it. This sample stems from a study of T cell clonality in common variable immunodeficiency. Broader study findings: TCRbeta clonality was increased in CVID versus healthy controls. T cell subpopulation sequencing would be needed to explain CVID clonality. Compared with controls, CVID subjects had fewer shared TCRbeta clones.

The CDR3 runs 16 residues. V dropped 6 bases and J dropped 4 bases, with 18 bases sitting between them. Per the germline V gene, CDR1 is LNHDA and CDR2 is SQIVND (reference sequence). Equal genomic DNA amounts from CVID and control samples were sequenced. Some clones are missing from TCRdb's copy, which holds only in-frame ones; the method was immunoSEQ multiplex PCR. This sample comprises under 50,000 clones, none seen once only. The sequenced sample was peripheral blood mononuclear cells. This chain links TRBV19 with TRBJ1-4, with D perhaps TRBD1 (6 bases). The sequence was collected from a person between 18 and 75 years old in good health. Partial CDR3 DNA: TGTGCCAGTAGCAACAACAGGGCTCCGGGTAATGAAAAA. Translated: CASSNNRAPGNEK. The complete CDR3 reads CASSNNRAPGNEKLFF.